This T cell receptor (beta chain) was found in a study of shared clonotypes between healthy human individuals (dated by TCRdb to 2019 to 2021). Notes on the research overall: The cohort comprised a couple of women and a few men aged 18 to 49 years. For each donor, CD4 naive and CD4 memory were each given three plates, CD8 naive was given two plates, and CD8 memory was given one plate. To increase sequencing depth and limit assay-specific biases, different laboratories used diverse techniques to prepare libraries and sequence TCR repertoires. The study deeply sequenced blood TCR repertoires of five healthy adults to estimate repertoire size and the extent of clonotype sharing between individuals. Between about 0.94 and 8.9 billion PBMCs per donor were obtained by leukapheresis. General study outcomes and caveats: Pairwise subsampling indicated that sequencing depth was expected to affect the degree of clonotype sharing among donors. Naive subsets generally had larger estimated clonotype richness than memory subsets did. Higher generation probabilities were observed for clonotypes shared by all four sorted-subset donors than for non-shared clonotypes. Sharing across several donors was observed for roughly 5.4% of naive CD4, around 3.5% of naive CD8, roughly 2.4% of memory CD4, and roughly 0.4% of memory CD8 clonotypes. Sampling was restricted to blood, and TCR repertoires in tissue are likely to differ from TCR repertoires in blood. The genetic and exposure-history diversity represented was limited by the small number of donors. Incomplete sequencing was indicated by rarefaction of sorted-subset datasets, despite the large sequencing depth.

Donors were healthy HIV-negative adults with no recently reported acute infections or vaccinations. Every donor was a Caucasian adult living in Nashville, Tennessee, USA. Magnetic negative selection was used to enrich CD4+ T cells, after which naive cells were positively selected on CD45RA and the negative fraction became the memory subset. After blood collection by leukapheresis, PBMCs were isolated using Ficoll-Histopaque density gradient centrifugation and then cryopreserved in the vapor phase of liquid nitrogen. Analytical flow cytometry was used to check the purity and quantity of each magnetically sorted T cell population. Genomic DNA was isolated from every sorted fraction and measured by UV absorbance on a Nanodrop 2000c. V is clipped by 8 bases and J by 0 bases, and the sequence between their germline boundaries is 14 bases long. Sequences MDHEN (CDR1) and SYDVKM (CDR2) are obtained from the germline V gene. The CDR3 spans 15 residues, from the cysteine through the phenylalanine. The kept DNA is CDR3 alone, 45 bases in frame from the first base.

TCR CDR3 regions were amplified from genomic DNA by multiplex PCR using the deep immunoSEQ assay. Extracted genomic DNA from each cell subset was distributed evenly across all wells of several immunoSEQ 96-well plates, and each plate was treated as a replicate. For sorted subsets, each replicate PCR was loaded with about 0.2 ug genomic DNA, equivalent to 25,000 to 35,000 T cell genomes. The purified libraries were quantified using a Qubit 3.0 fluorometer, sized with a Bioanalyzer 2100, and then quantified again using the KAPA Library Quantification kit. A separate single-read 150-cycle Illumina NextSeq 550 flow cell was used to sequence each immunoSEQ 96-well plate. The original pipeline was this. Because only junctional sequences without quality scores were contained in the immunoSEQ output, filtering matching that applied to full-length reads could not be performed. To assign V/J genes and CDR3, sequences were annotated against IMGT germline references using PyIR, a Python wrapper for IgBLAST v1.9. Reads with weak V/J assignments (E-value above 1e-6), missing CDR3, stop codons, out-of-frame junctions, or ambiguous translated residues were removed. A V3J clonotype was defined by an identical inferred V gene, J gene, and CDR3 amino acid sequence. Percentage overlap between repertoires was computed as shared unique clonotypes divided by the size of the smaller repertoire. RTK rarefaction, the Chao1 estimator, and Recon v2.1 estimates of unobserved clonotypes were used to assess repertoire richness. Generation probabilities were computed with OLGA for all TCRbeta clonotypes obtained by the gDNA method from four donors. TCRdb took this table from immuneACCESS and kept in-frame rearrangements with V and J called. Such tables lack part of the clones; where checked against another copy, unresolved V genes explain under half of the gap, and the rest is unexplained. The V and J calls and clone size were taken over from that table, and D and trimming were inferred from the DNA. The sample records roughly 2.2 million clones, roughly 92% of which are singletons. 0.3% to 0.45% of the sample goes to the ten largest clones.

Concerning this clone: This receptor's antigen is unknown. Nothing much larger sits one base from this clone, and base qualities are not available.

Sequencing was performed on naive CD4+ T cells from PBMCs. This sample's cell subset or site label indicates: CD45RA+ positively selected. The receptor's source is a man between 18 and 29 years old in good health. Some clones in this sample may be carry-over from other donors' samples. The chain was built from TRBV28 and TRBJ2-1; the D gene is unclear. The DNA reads TGTGCCAGCGCCACGCCCTCCAGCTCCTACAATGAGCAGTTCTTC. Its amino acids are CASATPSSSYNEQFF.